This record looks at one T cell receptor beta chain sequence and its context. Sequencing used immunoSEQ multiplex PCR; TCRdb keeps in-frame clones, though not all of them. This sample has some 150,000 clones, with approximately 80% found just once. The sample belongs to a study of blood T cell repertoires in COVID-19. The clonotype was recovered from a woman of 80 years or more with active or convalescent COVID-19. Sequences were obtained from peripheral blood.

CDR3 DNA: TGTGCCAGCAGCTCTCAGGGGGCGCGCGGCTACACCTTC. Residues: CASSSQGARGYTF. The genes are TRBV5-6 and TRBJ1-2; 8 positions match TRBD1. V shed 3 bases, J shed 8 bases, and the junction held 6 bases outside the gene matches. The length of the CDR3 is 13 residues. The germline V gene encodes CDR1 SGHDT and CDR2 YYEEEE.